Listed below are T cell receptor beta chains from one sample, sequenced in a study of blood T cell repertoires in COVID-19. Profiled with immunoSEQ multiplex PCR; TCRdb holds only in-frame clones, not every one. The top ten clones hold 3.4% of a sample with some 240,000 clones, about 80% of them seen once. Sequencing was done on a sample of PBMCs or T cells enriched from blood (not recorded which). These receptors came from a man between 45 and 60 years old who had recovered from COVID-19. Each CDR3 is given with its conserved first and last residue. A D gene is named only where the DNA matches it firmly. Some rows mark clone size as missing; the rest say once, few, many or name a class of expanded clone.

j_call,clone_size,d_call,v_call,cdr3_aa,cdr3_nt
TRBJ1-1,.,.,TRBV9,CASSVEGLNEAFF,TGTGCCAGCAGCGTGGAGGGCCTGAATGAAGCTTTCTTT
TRBJ1-3,.,.,TRBV5-4,CASSSGSSGNTIYF,TGTGCCAGCAGCTCGGGATCCTCTGGAAACACCATATATTTT
TRBJ2-7,.,TRBD2,TRBV5-6,CASSSGLAGGIYEQYF,TGTGCCAGCAGCTCAGGACTAGCGGGGGGAATTTACGAGCAGTACTTC
TRBJ1-2,.,.,TRBV18,CASSPGGGPRGYGYTF,TGTGCCAGCTCCCCCGGGGGGGGCCCCAGGGGCTATGGCTACACCTTC
TRBJ1-5,.,.,TRBV13,CASSLGSQPQHF,TGTGCCAGCAGCTTAGGAAGCCAGCCCCAGCATTTT
TRBJ2-1,once,TRBD2,TRBV28,CASSLAGGSNEQFF,TGTGCCAGCAGTTTAGCGGGAGGGTCCAATGAGCAGTTCTTC
TRBJ1-1,.,.,TRBV19,CASRQTGQLNTEAFF,TGTGCCAGCCGGCAGACCGGACAGTTGAACACTGAAGCTTTCTTT
TRBJ1-5,.,TRBD1,TRBV6-5,CASSYSRTGDNQPQHF,TGTGCCAGCAGTTACTCTCGGACAGGGGATAATCAGCCCCAGCATTTT
TRBJ1-2,.,.,TRBV11-1,CASSSRQGFNYGYTF,TGTGCCAGCAGCTCCCGCCAGGGCTTTAACTATGGCTACACCTTC
TRBJ2-3,.,.,TRBV28,CASSLSGSRADTQYF,TGTGCCAGCAGTTTAAGCGGCTCAAGAGCAGATACGCAGTATTTT